This T cell receptor (beta chain) is drawn from a study of Ad26.COV2.S vaccination and SARS-CoV-2 variants. Treatment given: roughly 18 received Ad26.COV2.S at low or high dose, single or two shots; roughly five received placebo; per-sample allocation not given. Specimen acquisition occurred on day 63 following the initial vaccine or placebo injection. Assay used: immunoSEQ multiplex PCR; TCRdb lists only in-frame clones, some missing. The sample carries hundreds of thousands of clones, about 93% recorded once. Germline CDR1 and CDR2: SGHDN and FVKESK. There are 14 residues in the CDR3. Trimming cost V 5 bases and J 8 bases, with 18 bases left between them.

This chain joins TRBV14 and TRBJ1-2; D perhaps matches TRBD1 (5 bases). The TCR was taken from a person aged 18-60 years who received the Ad26.COV2.S COVID-19 vaccine or a placebo. The source was peripheral blood, collected in a trial of Ad26.COV2.S vaccine versus placebo. The CDR3 DNA follows: TGTGCCAGCAGCTACTCTATTGGGGGTTGGGGCTACACCTTC. It codes for CASSYSIGGWGYTF.